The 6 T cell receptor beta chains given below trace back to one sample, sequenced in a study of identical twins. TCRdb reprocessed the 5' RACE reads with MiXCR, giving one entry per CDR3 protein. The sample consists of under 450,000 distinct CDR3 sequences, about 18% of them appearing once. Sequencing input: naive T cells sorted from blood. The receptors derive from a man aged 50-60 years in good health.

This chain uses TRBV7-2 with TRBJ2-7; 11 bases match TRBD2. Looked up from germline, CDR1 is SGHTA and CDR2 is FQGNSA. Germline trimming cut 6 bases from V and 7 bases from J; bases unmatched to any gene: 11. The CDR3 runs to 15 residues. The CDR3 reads CASRPTSGAPGEQYF. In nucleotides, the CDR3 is TGTGCCAGCAGACCGACTAGCGGGGCCCCGGGGGAGCAGTACTTC.

The CDR3 sequence is CASSSDPGGNTGELFF. DNA for the CDR3: TGCGCCAGCAGCTCGGATCCAGGAGGGAACACCGGGGAGCTGTTTTTT. This chain uses TRBV5-1 with TRBJ2-2, with D possibly TRBD2 on 5 matching bases. CDR1 and CDR2 (germline): SGHRS, YFSETQ. The length of the CDR3 is 16 residues. V lost 3 bases to trimming and J lost 1 base, with 13 bases between them.

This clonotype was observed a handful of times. For the CDR3, the DNA is TGCAGTGCTAGACCCGGGACCAACACCGGGGAGCTGTTTTTT. This sequence encodes CSARPGTNTGELFF. The genes are TRBV20-1 and TRBJ2-2; D is tentatively TRBD1 or TRBD2 (5 bases each). The CDR3 is made up of 14 amino acids. V was shortened by 2 bases and J by 2 bases, with 9 bases between the two germline ends. Germline V CDR1 and CDR2: DFQATT, SNEGSKA (reference sequence).

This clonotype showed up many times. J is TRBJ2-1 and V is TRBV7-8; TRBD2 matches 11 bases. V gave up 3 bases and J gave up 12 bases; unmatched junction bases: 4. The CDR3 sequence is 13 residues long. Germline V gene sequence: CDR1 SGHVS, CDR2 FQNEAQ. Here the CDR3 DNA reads TGTGCCAGCAGCTTCACCACTAGCGGGGGGCAGTTCTTC. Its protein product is CASSFTTSGGQFF.

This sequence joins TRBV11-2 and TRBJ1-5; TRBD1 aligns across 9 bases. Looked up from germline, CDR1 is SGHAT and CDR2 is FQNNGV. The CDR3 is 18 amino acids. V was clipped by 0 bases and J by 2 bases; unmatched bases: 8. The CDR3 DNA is TGTGCCAGCAGCTTAGAGGGACAGGGCTGGGGAGGCAATCAGCCCCAGCATTTT. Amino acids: CASSLEGQGWGGNQPQHF.

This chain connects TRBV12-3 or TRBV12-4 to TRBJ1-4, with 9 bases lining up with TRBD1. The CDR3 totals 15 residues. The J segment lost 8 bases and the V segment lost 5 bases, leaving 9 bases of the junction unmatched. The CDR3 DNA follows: TGTGCCAGCAGTAAAGGACAGGGGAGCGGGGAAAAACTGTTTTTT. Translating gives CASSKGQGSGEKLFF.